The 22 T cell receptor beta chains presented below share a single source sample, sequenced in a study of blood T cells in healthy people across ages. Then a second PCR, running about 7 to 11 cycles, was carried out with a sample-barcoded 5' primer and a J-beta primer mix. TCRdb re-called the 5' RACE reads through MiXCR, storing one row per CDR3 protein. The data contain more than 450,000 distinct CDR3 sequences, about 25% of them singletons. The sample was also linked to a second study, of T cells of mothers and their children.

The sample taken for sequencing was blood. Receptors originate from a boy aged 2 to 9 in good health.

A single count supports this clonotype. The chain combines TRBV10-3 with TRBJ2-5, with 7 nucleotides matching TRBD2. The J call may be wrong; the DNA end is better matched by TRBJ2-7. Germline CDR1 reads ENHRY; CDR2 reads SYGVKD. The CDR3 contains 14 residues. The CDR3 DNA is TGTGCCATTTCCTCGACTAGCCTTGGGGACGAGCAGTACTTC. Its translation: CAISSTSLGDEQYF.

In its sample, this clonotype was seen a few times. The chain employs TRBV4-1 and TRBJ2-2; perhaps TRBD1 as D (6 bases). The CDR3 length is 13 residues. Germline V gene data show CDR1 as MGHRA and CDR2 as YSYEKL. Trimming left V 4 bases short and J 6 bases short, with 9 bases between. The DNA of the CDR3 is TGCGCCAGCAGCCTAGGACAGTCCGGGGAGCTGTTTTTT. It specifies CASSLGQSGELFF.

CDR3 residues: CAWRHWGYTF. The DNA of the CDR3 is TGTGCCTGGAGGCACTGGGGCTACACCTTC. The chain couples TRBV30 to TRBJ1-2; D is unresolved. This CDR3 contains 10 residues. Germline CDR1 GTSNPN, CDR2 SVGIG (reference sequence). The V and J ends lost 3 bases and 8 bases respectively, with 7 bases between them.

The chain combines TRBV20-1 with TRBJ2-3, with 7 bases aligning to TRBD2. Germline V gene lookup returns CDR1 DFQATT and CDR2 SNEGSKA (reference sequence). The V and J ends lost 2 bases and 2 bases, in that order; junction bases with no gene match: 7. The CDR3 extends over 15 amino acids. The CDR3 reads CSARSSGDNTDTQYF. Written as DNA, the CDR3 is TGCAGTGCTAGATCCAGCGGGGATAACACAGATACGCAGTATTTT.

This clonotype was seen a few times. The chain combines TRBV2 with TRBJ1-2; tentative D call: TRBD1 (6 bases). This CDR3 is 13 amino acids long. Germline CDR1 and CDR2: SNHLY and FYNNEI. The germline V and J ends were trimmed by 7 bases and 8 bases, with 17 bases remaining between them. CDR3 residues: CASKGGWGGGYTF. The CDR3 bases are TGTGCCAGCAAGGGGGGATGGGGCGGCGGCTACACCTTC.

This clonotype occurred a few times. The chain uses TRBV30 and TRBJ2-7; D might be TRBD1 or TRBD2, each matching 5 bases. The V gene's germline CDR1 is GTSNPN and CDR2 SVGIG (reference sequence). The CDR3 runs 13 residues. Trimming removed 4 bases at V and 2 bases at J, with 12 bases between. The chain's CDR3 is CAWTPGRTYEQYF. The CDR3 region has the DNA TGTGCCTGGACCCCGGGACGGACCTACGAGCAGTACTTC.

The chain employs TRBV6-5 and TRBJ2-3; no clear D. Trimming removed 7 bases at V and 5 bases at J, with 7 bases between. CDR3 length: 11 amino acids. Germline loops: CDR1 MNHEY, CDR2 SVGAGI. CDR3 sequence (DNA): TGTGCCAGCATGAGGAGAGATACGCAGTATTTT. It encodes CASMRRDTQYF.

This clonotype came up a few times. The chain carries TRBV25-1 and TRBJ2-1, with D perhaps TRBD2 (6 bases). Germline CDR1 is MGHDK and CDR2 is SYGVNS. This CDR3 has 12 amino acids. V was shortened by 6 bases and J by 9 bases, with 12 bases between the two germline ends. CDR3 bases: TGTGCCAGCAGCCCCCCGGGACTTGAGCAGTTCTTC. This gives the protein CASSPPGLEQFF.

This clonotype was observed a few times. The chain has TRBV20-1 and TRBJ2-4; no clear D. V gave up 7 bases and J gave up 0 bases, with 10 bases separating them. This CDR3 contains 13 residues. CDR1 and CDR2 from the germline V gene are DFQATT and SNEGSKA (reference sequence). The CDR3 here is CSGASLAKNIQYF. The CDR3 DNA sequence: TGCAGTGGGGCGTCATTAGCCAAAAACATTCAGTACTTC.

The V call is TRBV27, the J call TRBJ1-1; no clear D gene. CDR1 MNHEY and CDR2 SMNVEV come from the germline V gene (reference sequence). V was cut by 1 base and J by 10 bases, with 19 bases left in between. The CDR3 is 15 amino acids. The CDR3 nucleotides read TGTGCCAGCAGTTTATTGGGGTCGGGCAGGCAGATAGCTTTCTTT. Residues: CASSLLGSGRQIAFF.

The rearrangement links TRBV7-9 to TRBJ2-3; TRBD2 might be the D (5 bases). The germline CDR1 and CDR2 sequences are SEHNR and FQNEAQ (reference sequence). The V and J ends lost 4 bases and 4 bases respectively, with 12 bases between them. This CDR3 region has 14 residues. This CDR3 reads CASSSPASPDTQYF. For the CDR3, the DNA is TGTGCCAGCAGCTCTCCAGCTAGCCCAGATACGCAGTATTTT. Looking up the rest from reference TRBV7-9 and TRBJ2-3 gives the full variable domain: DTGVSQNPRHKITKRGQNVTFRCDPISEHNRLYWYRQTLGQGPEFLTYFQNEAQLEKSRLLSDRFSAERPKGSFSTLEIQRTEQGDSAMYLCASSSPASPDTQYFGPGTRLTVL.

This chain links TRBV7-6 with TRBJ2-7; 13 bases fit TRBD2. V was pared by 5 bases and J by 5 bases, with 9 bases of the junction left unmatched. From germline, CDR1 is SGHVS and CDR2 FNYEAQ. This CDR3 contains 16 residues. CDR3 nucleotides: TGTGCCAGCAGCATCCTAGGACTAGCGGGGGTGGACGAGCAGTACTTC. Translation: CASSILGLAGVDEQYF.

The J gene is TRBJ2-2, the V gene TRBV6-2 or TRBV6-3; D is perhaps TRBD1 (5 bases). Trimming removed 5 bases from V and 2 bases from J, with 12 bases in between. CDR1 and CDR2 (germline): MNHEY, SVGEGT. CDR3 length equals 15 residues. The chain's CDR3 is CASSSRQYNTGELFF. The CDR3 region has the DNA TGTGCCAGCAGTAGCCGACAGTATAACACCGGGGAGCTGTTTTTT.

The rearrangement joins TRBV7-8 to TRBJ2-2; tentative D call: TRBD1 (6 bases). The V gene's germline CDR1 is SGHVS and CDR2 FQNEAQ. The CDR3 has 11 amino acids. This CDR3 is CAWGRTGELFF. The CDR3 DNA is TGTGCATGGGGGCGGACCGGGGAGCTGTTTTTT.

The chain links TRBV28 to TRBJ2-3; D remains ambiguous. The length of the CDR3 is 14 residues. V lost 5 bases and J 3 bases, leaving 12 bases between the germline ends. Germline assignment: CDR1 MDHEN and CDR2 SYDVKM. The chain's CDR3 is CASSAPRGTDTQYF. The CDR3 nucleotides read TGTGCCAGCAGTGCACCCCGTGGTACAGATACGCAGTATTTT.

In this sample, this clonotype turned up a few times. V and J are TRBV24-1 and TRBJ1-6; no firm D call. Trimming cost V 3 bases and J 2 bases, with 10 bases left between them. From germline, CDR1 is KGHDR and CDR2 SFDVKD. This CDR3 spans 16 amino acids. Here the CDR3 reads CATSDLRVTYNSPLHF. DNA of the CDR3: TGTGCCACCAGTGATCTGAGGGTGACCTATAATTCACCCCTCCACTTT.

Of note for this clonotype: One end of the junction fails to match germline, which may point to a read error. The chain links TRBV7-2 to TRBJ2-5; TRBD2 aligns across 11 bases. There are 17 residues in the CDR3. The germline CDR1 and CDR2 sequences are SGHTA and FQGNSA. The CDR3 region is CAGSLAIAGGPGETQYF. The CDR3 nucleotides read TGTGCCGGCAGCTTAGCGATAGCGGGGGGGCCAGGAGAGACCCAGTACTTC.

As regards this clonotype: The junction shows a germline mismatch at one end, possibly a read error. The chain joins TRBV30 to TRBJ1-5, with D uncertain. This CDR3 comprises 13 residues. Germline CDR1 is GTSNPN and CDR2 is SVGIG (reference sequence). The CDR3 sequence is CAWSGQHNQPQHF. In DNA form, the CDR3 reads TGTGCCTGGAGTGGGCAGCACAATCAACCCCAGCATTTT.

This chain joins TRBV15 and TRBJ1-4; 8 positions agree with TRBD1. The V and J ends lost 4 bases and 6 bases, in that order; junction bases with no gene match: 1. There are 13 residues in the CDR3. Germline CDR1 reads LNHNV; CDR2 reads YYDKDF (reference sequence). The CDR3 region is CATSNRGYEKLFF. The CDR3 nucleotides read TGTGCCACCAGCAACAGGGGGTATGAAAAACTGTTTTTT.

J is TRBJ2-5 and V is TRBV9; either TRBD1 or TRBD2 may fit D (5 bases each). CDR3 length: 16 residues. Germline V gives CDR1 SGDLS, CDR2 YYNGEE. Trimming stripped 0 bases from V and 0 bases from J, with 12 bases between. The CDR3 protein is CASSVGAGTYQETQYF. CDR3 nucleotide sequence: TGTGCCAGCAGCGTAGGGGCAGGGACGTACCAAGAGACCCAGTACTTC.

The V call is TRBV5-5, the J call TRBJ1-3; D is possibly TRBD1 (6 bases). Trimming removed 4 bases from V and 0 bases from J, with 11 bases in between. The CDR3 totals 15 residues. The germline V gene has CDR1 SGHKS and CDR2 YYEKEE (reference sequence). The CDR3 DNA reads TGTGCCAGCAGCCCTGACAGGAACTCTGGAAACACCATATATTTT. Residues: CASSPDRNSGNTIYF.

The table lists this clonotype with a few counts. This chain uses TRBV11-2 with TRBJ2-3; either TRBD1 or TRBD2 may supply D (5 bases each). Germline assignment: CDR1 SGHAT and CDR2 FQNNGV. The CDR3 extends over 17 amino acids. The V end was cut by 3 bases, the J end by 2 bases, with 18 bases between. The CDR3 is CASSFGWGMGYTDTQYF. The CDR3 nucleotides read TGTGCCAGCAGCTTTGGGTGGGGGATGGGATACACAGATACGCAGTATTTT. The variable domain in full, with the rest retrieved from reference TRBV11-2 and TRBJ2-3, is EAGVAQSPRYKIIEKRQSVAFWCNPISGHATLYWYQQILGQGPKLLIQFQNNGVVDDSQLPKDRFSAERLKGVDSTLKIQPAKLEDSAVYLCASSFGWGMGYTDTQYFGPGTRLTVL.